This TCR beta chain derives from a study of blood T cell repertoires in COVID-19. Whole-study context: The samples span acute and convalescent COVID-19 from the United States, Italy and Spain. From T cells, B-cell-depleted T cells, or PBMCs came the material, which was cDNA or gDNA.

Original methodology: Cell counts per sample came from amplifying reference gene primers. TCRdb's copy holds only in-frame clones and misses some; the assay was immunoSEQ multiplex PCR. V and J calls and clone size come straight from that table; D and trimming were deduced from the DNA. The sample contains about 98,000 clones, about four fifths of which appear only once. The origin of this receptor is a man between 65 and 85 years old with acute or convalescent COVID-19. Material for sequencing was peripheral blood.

The DNA of the CDR3 is TGCGCCAGCAGCCAGGGACAGGGAGGAGGTCGAGAAAAACTGTTTTTT. The encoded protein is CASSQGQGGGREKLFF. The chain couples TRBV4-1 to TRBJ1-4, with 9 bases that match TRBD1. CDR1 and CDR2 (germline): MGHRA, YSYEKL. The ends lost 3 bases at V and 8 bases at J; junction bases unmatched: 10. The CDR3 loop spans 16 amino acids.